These T cell receptor beta chains were read from a single sample in a study of post-analysis software for immune sequencing data. TCRdb reanalysed the PCR reads using MiXCR and keeps one entry per CDR3 protein. The repertoire holds about 820,000 distinct CDR3 sequences, around 53% seen once, with about 4.8% in the top ten. The source material was blood. The receptors come from a girl aged 5 to 17 with multiple sclerosis. CDR3s include the opening cysteine and the closing phenylalanine or tryptophan. The D gene is left open where the match is weak. Expanded clones get a size class; other rows say once, few or many, or leave the size out.

clone size: NA; V gene: TRBV5-1; J gene: TRBJ1-1; D gene: TRBD1; CDR3 DNA: TGCGCCAGCAGCTCTTACAGGGGTGAAGCTTTCTTT; CDR3 protein: CASSSYRGEAFF
clone size: NA; V gene: TRBV20-1; J gene: TRBJ1-1; D gene: TRBD1; CDR3 DNA: TGCAGTGCCACAACAGGGGCCACTGAAGCTTTCTTT; CDR3 protein: CSATTGATEAFF
clone size: NA; V gene: TRBV7-7; J gene: TRBJ1-1; D gene: TRBD1; CDR3 DNA: TGTGCCAGCAGCCCGGGGACAGCCCGATCGTCTGAAGCTTTCTTT; CDR3 protein: CASSPGTARSSEAFF
clone size: NA; V gene: TRBV7-9; J gene: TRBJ1-1; D gene: NA; CDR3 DNA: TGTGCCAGCAGCGCCAGTAGGCTCCTGAACACTGAAGCTTTCTTT; CDR3 protein: CASSASRLLNTEAFF
clone size: NA; V gene: TRBV7-2; J gene: TRBJ2-3; D gene: TRBD2; CDR3 DNA: TGTGCCAGCAGCTTGGGGACTAGAGATACGCAGTATTTT; CDR3 protein: CASSLGTRDTQYF
clone size: NA; V gene: TRBV20-1; J gene: TRBJ2-1; D gene: NA; CDR3 DNA: TGCAGTGCTAGAGATGACGCGGGCCTACGTCGATACAATGAGCAGTTCTTC; CDR3 protein: CSARDDAGLRRYNEQFF
clone size: NA; V gene: TRBV6-5; J gene: TRBJ2-7; D gene: TRBD1; CDR3 DNA: TGTGCCAGCAGTTCACCCCGGACAGGGAGGACCTACGAGCAGTACTTC; CDR3 protein: CASSSPRTGRTYEQYF
clone size: many; V gene: TRBV5-1; J gene: TRBJ2-7; D gene: TRBD1; CDR3 DNA: TGTGCCAGCAGCTTGGACAGGGGTGACGAGCAGTACTTC; CDR3 protein: CASSLDRGDEQYF
clone size: few; V gene: TRBV20-1; J gene: TRBJ2-7; D gene: NA; CDR3 DNA: TGCAGTGCTGGGGTACAGGGGACTAACTCCTACGAGCAGTACTTC; CDR3 protein: CSAGVQGTNSYEQYF
clone size: few; V gene: TRBV27; J gene: TRBJ2-7; D gene: NA; CDR3 DNA: TGTGCCAGCAGCCCCGGCGACATCACGCACGAGCAGTACTTC; CDR3 protein: CASSPGDITHEQYF
clone size: NA; V gene: TRBV2; J gene: TRBJ2-3; D gene: TRBD2; CDR3 DNA: TGTGCCAATAGCGGGAGGAGCGCAGATACGCAGTATTTT; CDR3 protein: CANSGRSADTQYF
clone size: NA; V gene: TRBV19; J gene: TRBJ1-1; D gene: NA; CDR3 DNA: TGTGCTACACGTCCCTTGGACGTGAACACTGAAGCTTTCTTT; CDR3 protein: CATRPLDVNTEAFF
clone size: NA; V gene: TRBV7-9; J gene: TRBJ1-2; D gene: NA; CDR3 DNA: TGCGCCAGCAGCTTAGGGCTATCTCGGGACTATGGCTACACCTTC; CDR3 protein: CASSLGLSRDYGYTF
clone size: once; V gene: TRBV6-5; J gene: TRBJ1-2; D gene: TRBD1; CDR3 DNA: TGTGCCAGCAGTTACACCGGGACAGGGGTCTCTCAATTCTATGGCTACACCTTC; CDR3 protein: CASSYTGTGVSQFYGYTF
clone size: few; V gene: TRBV20-1; J gene: TRBJ1-6; D gene: TRBD1; CDR3 DNA: TGCAGTGCTGGGACAGGGAATGAAAATTCACCCCTCCACTTT; CDR3 protein: CSAGTGNENSPLHF
clone size: few; V gene: TRBV12-5; J gene: TRBJ2-1; D gene: TRBD2; CDR3 DNA: TGTGCTAGTGGTGCCAGACTAGCGGGAGAGCAGTTCTTC; CDR3 protein: CASGARLAGEQFF
clone size: few; V gene: TRBV3-1; J gene: TRBJ2-3; D gene: NA; CDR3 DNA: TGTGCCAGCAGCCAAGATACACTAGCATCTACGCAGTATTTT; CDR3 protein: CASSQDTLASTQYF
clone size: few; V gene: TRBV7-9; J gene: TRBJ2-7; D gene: TRBD2; CDR3 DNA: TGTGCCAGCAGCGGATCCGGGACTAGCGGGGCCTACGAGCAGTACTTC; CDR3 protein: CASSGSGTSGAYEQYF
clone size: NA; V gene: TRBV3-1; J gene: TRBJ2-2; D gene: NA; CDR3 DNA: TGTGCCAGCCAGGGACAAGCCCGGACCGGGGAGCTGTTTTTT; CDR3 protein: CASQGQARTGELFF
clone size: many; V gene: TRBV4-1; J gene: TRBJ2-5; D gene: NA; CDR3 DNA: TGCGCCAGCAGCCAAGATTTGACTGTCCAAGAGACCCAGTACTTC; CDR3 protein: CASSQDLTVQETQYF
clone size: few; V gene: TRBV5-1; J gene: TRBJ2-7; D gene: NA; CDR3 DNA: TGCGCCAGCAGCCCGGAGGGATCTAAATCCTACGAGCAGTACTTC; CDR3 protein: CASSPEGSKSYEQYF
clone size: NA; V gene: TRBV27; J gene: TRBJ2-7; D gene: NA; CDR3 DNA: TGTGCCAGCAGTTCCCTAGGGACGGCTACCTACGAGCAGTACTTC; CDR3 protein: CASSSLGTATYEQYF
clone size: NA; V gene: TRBV7-9; J gene: TRBJ1-1; D gene: NA; CDR3 DNA: TGTGCCAGCAGCTTACCCGGCGCGGGGGCGAACACTGAAGCTTTCTTT; CDR3 protein: CASSLPGAGANTEAFF
clone size: NA; V gene: TRBV20-1; J gene: TRBJ2-3; D gene: NA; CDR3 DNA: TGCAGTGCTAGAGATGCCCAGACAGATACGCAGTATTTT; CDR3 protein: CSARDAQTDTQYF
clone size: NA; V gene: TRBV7-9; J gene: TRBJ2-7; D gene: NA; CDR3 DNA: TGTGCCAGCAGCTTAGTGGGCGGGACAGCCTCGATCGAGCAGTACTTC; CDR3 protein: CASSLVGGTASIEQYF
clone size: NA; V gene: TRBV29-1; J gene: TRBJ2-3; D gene: NA; CDR3 DNA: TGCAGCGTTGAAAGGGCTAGCGGCACAGATACGCAGTATTTT; CDR3 protein: CSVERASGTDTQYF
clone size: NA; V gene: TRBV7-7; J gene: TRBJ2-5; D gene: NA; CDR3 DNA: TGTGCTAGCAGCTTAGCAGGGGTAGTCGCAGAGACCCAGTACTTC; CDR3 protein: CASSLAGVVAETQYF
clone size: NA; V gene: TRBV6-6; J gene: TRBJ2-5; D gene: NA; CDR3 DNA: TGTGCCAGCATCCACGGCGACAACATGGTCCGGAAGCAGTACTTC; CDR3 protein: CASIHGDNMVRKQYF
clone size: NA; V gene: TRBV20-1; J gene: TRBJ1-4; D gene: TRBD1; CDR3 DNA: TGCAGTGCTAGAGATCGCGCCAGGGGGCGAGAAAAACTGTTTTTT; CDR3 protein: CSARDRARGREKLFF
clone size: NA; V gene: TRBV5-1; J gene: TRBJ1-1; D gene: NA; CDR3 DNA: TGCGCCAGCAGCTTGGACGGGACGGGAGATGAAGCTTTCTTT; CDR3 protein: CASSLDGTGDEAFF
clone size: NA; V gene: TRBV29-1; J gene: TRBJ2-7; D gene: TRBD1; CDR3 DNA: TGCAGCGTTGTGCCCTCACCGGGACAGGCTTTCTACGAGCAGTACTTC; CDR3 protein: CSVVPSPGQAFYEQYF
clone size: NA; V gene: TRBV20-1; J gene: TRBJ2-1; D gene: NA; CDR3 DNA: TGCAGTGCTAGAGCGGCTAACCCCTACAATGAGCAGTTCTTC; CDR3 protein: CSARAANPYNEQFF
clone size: NA; V gene: TRBV20-1; J gene: TRBJ2-7; D gene: NA; CDR3 DNA: TGCAGTGCTAGTGCCCTTACCGCGGGGCCCTACGAGCAGTACTTC; CDR3 protein: CSASALTAGPYEQYF
clone size: NA; V gene: TRBV6-6; J gene: TRBJ2-5; D gene: TRBD2; CDR3 DNA: TGTGCCAGCAGTTACGTAGCGGGGGGGCAAGAGACCCAGTACTTC; CDR3 protein: CASSYVAGGQETQYF
clone size: NA; V gene: TRBV4-2; J gene: TRBJ2-7; D gene: NA; CDR3 DNA: TGTGCCAGCAGCCAAGAGTCTAGCTCCCTATACGAGCAGTACTTC; CDR3 protein: CASSQESSSLYEQYF
clone size: NA; V gene: TRBV12-3/TRBV12-4; J gene: TRBJ2-1; D gene: NA; CDR3 DNA: TGTGCCAGCAGTTCCACGGGCCGACCAGATGAGCAGTTCTTC; CDR3 protein: CASSSTGRPDEQFF
clone size: NA; V gene: TRBV28; J gene: TRBJ2-5; D gene: NA; CDR3 DNA: TGTGCCAGCAGTTCCGGGGGCGCGGGGCAGTACTTC; CDR3 protein: CASSSGGAGQYF
clone size: NA; V gene: TRBV29-1; J gene: TRBJ2-7; D gene: NA; CDR3 DNA: TGCAGCGTTGGGAGGGGTTTCGCTTCCTACGAGCAGTACTTC; CDR3 protein: CSVGRGFASYEQYF
clone size: NA; V gene: TRBV4-1; J gene: TRBJ2-2; D gene: NA; CDR3 DNA: TGCGCCAGCAGCCAAAGACAGGAGAACACCGGGGAGCTGTTTTTT; CDR3 protein: CASSQRQENTGELFF
clone size: NA; V gene: TRBV27; J gene: TRBJ2-1; D gene: TRBD2; CDR3 DNA: TGTGCCAGTAGCCTTAAGAGGACTAGCGGGAGAATAGAGGAGACCCAGTTCTTC; CDR3 protein: CASSLKRTSGRIEETQFF
clone size: few; V gene: TRBV5-1; J gene: TRBJ2-7; D gene: NA; CDR3 DNA: TGCGCCAGCAGCTTGGCCGTAGGGGACGACGAGCAGTACTTC; CDR3 protein: CASSLAVGDDEQYF
clone size: NA; V gene: TRBV12-3/TRBV12-4; J gene: TRBJ2-5; D gene: TRBD2; CDR3 DNA: TGTGCCAGCAGTTTATCACTAGCGGGGCACCAGGGGACCCAGTACTTC; CDR3 protein: CASSLSLAGHQGTQYF
clone size: few; V gene: TRBV10-3; J gene: TRBJ2-5; D gene: TRBD1; CDR3 DNA: TGTGCCACCAGTGAGCGGTTAACAGGGGTGAAAGAGGAGACCCAGTACTTC; CDR3 protein: CATSERLTGVKEETQYF
clone size: NA; V gene: TRBV3-1; J gene: TRBJ2-5; D gene: TRBD2; CDR3 DNA: TGTGCCAGCAGGCCGACTAGCGGGGGGAATGAGCAGTACTTC; CDR3 protein: CASRPTSGGNEQYF
clone size: NA; V gene: TRBV20-1; J gene: TRBJ2-2; D gene: TRBD2; CDR3 DNA: TGCAGTGCAGGGACTAGCGGGAGTGCGACCGGGGAGCTGTTTTTT; CDR3 protein: CSAGTSGSATGELFF
clone size: NA; V gene: TRBV10-3; J gene: TRBJ2-7; D gene: TRBD1; CDR3 DNA: TGTGCCATCAGTGGCAGGGGGAACTACGAGCAGTACTTC; CDR3 protein: CAISGRGNYEQYF
clone size: few; V gene: TRBV12-3/TRBV12-4; J gene: TRBJ2-5; D gene: TRBD2; CDR3 DNA: TGTGCCAGCAGGGAAGGACTAGACGGCGAGACCCAGTACTTC; CDR3 protein: CASREGLDGETQYF
clone size: NA; V gene: TRBV2; J gene: TRBJ2-7; D gene: TRBD2; CDR3 DNA: TGTGCCAGCAGGGTCAATAGCGGGAGGGCCTACGAGCAGTACTTC; CDR3 protein: CASRVNSGRAYEQYF
clone size: NA; V gene: TRBV7-9; J gene: TRBJ2-1; D gene: NA; CDR3 DNA: TGTGCCAGCCAGATTAGAACGGACTACAATGAGCAGTTCTTC; CDR3 protein: CASQIRTDYNEQFF
clone size: few; V gene: TRBV2; J gene: TRBJ2-5; D gene: TRBD1; CDR3 DNA: TGTGCCAGCATTCTCGACAGGGCGAGAGGAGAGACCCAGTACTTC; CDR3 protein: CASILDRARGETQYF